This entry features one T cell receptor beta chain sequence. No antigen is known for it. These data belong to a study of CD8 T cells in ankylosing spondylitis. Findings and limits, study-wide: As reported, disease-linked clones showed significant enrichment in matched ankylosing spondylitis synovial fluid. Previously reported in reactive arthritis synovial fluid and blood were some of the motif variants.

Quantitative barcoded 5'-RACE was used to prepare TCR beta libraries. TCRdb reanalysed the 5' RACE reads using MiXCR and keeps one entry per CDR3 protein. Seen here are hundreds of thousands of distinct CDR3 sequences, more than 25% observed once, and the top ten hold approximately 4.4%. The sample consisted of blood, either unsorted or a sorted T cell fraction (not recorded which). The receptor's source is a male donor with ankylosing spondylitis or in good health (not recorded which).

CDR3 region: CATTSTSGGAGETQYF. In nucleotides, the CDR3 is TGTGCCACAACCTCTACTAGCGGGGGGGCCGGTGAGACCCAGTACTTC. The chain uses TRBV7-9 and TRBJ2-5, with 13 bases identical to TRBD2. Germline loops: CDR1 SEHNR, CDR2 FQNEAQ (reference sequence). There are 16 residues in the CDR3. Trimming at V came to 10 bases and at J to 5 bases, leaving 13 bases not matched to a gene.